Each of the 4 T cell receptor beta chains below was sequenced from the same sample in a study of shared clonotypes between healthy human individuals. Produced via immunoSEQ multiplex PCR; TCRdb's table is partial and in-frame only. Here the sample spans under 1,900,000 clones, just under 99% being singletons. What was sequenced was naive CD4+ T cells sorted from blood. The subset is: CD45RA+ positively selected. These receptor sequences come from a man aged 30 to 45 in good health.

V usage is TRBV7-9 and J usage is TRBJ1-4, with a weak D call TRBD1 (6 bases). This CDR3 has 15 residues. In germline, CDR1 is SEHNR, CDR2 FQNEAQ (reference sequence). V lost 6 bases to trimming and J lost 10 bases, with 21 bases between them. The CDR3 region has the DNA TGTGCCAGCAGATCAACAGGGAGGGTTCAGGGAAAACTGTTTTTT. It is translated as CASRSTGRVQGKLFF.

This clone showed up just once. The sample holds other DNA sequences that translate to the same CDR3. This sequence joins TRBV19 and TRBJ2-5; D gene uncertain. The V gene's germline CDR1 is LNHDA and CDR2 SQIVND (reference sequence). The CDR3 extends over 12 amino acids. V was cut by 3 bases and J by 4 bases, with 6 bases left in between. The CDR3 DNA reads as TGTGCCAGTAGTATGGGTCGAGAGACCCAGTACTTC. It is translated as CASSMGRETQYF.

The chain recombines TRBV4-3 with TRBJ2-5, with D perhaps matching TRBD1 or TRBD2 (5 bases each). V lost 4 bases and J lost 4, with 13 bases in between. The CDR3 loop spans 14 amino acids. From germline, CDR1 is LGHNA and CDR2 YSLEER. CDR3 bases: TGCGCCAGCAGCCCAACGGGACGAGGAGAGACCCAGTACTTC. This translates into CASSPTGRGETQYF.

This clone occurred once. The chain joins TRBV5-1 to TRBJ1-2; 9 bases map to TRBD1. The CDR3 covers 14 residues. Germline V gene sequence: CDR1 SGHRS, CDR2 YFSETQ. V lost 4 bases and J lost 10; bases outside the gene matches: 11. The CDR3 loop reads CASSESPGQGSYTF. CDR3 coding DNA: TGCGCCAGCAGCGAGAGTCCGGGACAGGGATCCTACACCTTC.